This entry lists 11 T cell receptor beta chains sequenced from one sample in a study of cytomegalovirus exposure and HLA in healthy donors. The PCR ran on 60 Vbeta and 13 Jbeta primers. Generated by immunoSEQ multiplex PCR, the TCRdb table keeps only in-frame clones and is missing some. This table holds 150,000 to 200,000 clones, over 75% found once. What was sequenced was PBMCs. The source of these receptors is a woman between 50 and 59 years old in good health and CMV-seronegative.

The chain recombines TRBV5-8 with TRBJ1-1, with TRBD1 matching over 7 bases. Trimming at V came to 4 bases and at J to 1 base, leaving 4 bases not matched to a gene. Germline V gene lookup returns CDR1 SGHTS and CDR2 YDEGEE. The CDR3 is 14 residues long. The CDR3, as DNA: TGTGCCAGCAGCCAGACAGGGTGGAACACTGAAGCTTTCTTT. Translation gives CASSQTGWNTEAFF.

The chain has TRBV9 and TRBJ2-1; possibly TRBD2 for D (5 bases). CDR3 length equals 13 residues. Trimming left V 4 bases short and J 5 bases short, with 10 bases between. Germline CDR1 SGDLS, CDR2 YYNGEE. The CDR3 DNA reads TGTGCCAGCAGCTTCACCGGGGACAATGAGCAGTTCTTC. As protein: CASSFTGDNEQFF.

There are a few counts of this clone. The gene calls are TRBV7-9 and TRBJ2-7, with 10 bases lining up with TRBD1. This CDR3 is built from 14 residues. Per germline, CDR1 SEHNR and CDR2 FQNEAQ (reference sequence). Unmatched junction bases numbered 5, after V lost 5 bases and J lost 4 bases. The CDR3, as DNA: TGTGCCAGCAGCCGCTGGGACAGGGGTTACGAGCAGTACTTC. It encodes CASSRWDRGYEQYF.

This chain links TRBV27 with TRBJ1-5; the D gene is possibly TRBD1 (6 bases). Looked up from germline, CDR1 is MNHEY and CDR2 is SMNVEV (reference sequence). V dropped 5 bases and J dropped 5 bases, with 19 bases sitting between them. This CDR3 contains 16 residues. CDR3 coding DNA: TGTGCCAGCAGTCCCCTAGGGGTGCCAGGGGATCAGCCCCAGCATTTT. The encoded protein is CASSPLGVPGDQPQHF.

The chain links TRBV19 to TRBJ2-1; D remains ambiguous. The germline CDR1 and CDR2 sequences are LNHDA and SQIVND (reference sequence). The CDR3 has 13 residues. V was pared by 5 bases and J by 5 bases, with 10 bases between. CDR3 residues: CASSPSRDNEQFF. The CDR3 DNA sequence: TGTGCCAGTAGTCCCAGTCGGGACAATGAGCAGTTCTTC.

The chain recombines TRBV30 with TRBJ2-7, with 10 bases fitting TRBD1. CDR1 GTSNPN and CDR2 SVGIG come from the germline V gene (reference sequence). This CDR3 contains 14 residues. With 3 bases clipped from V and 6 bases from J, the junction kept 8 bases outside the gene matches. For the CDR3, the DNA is TGTGCCTGGAGGGAGGGACAGGGGCTTCGCGAGCAGTACTTC. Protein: CAWREGQGLREQYF.

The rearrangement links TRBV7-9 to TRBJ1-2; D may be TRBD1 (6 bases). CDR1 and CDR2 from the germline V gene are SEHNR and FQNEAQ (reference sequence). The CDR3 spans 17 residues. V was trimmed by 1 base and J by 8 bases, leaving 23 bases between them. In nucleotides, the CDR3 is TGTGCCAGCAGCTTAGAGCGAAACGGACAGACTTATTTCGGCTACACCTTC. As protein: CASSLERNGQTYFGYTF.

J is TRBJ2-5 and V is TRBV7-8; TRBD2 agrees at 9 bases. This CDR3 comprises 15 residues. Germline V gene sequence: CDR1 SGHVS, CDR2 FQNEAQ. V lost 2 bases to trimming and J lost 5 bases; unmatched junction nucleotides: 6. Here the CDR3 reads CASSLQSGRWETQYF. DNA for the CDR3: TGTGCCAGCAGCTTACAAAGCGGGAGGTGGGAGACCCAGTACTTC. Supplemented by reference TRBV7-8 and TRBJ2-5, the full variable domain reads GAGVSQSPRYKVAKRGQDVALRCDPISGHVSLFWYQQALGQGPEFLTYFQNEAQLDKSGLPSDRFFAERPEGSVSTLKIQRTQQEDSAVYLCASSLQSGRWETQYFGPGTRLLVL.

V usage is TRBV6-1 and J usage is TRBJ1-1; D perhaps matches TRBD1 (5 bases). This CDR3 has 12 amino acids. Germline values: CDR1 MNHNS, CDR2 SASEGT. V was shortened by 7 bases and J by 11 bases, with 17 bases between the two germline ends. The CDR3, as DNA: TGTGCCAGCACCACTCAGGGAATGGAGGCTTTCTTT. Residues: CASTTQGMEAFF.

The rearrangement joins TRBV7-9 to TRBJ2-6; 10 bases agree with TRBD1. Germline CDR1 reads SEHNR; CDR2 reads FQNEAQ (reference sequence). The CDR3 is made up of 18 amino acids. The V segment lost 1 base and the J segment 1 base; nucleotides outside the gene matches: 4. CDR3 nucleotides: TGTGCCAGCAGCTTAGGTAGGGACAGGGGTTCTGGGGCCAACGTCCTGACTTTC. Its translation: CASSLGRDRGSGANVLTF. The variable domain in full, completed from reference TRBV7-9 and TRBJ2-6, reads DTGVSQNPRHKITKRGQNVTFRCDPISEHNRLYWYRQTLGQGPEFLTYFQNEAQLEKSRLLSDRFSAERPKGSFSTLEIQRTEQGDSAMYLCASSLGRDRGSGANVLTFGAGSRLTVL.

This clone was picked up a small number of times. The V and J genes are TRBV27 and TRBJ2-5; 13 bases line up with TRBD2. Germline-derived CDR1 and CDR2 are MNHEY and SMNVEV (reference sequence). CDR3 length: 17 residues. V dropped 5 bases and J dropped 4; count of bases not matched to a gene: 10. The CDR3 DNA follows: TGTGCCAGCAGTGAATTGGGACTAGCGGGACTTCGAGAGACCCAGTACTTC. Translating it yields CASSELGLAGLRETQYF.